A single sample is the source of the 3 T cell receptor beta chains below, sequenced in a study of OX40 agonist ivuxolimab in advanced cancers. Method: immunoSEQ multiplex PCR; TCRdb's copy keeps in-frame clones and lacks some. The data contain 80,000 or so clones, about 88% of them seen just once; the ten biggest clones take up roughly 8%. The sequencing here drew on CD4+ or CD8+ T cells sorted from blood, taken in a trial of the OX40 agonist ivuxolimab. These TCRs come from an adult with an advanced solid tumor such as melanoma, head and neck, liver or kidney cancer.

V and J are TRBV19 and TRBJ1-2; D not resolved. From germline, CDR1 is LNHDA and CDR2 SQIVND (reference sequence). V lost 10 bases and J 7 bases, leaving 16 bases between the germline ends. This CDR3 has 12 residues. CDR3 protein: CATRSGILGYTF. In nucleotides, the CDR3 is TGTGCCACCCGTTCCGGAATCCTTGGCTACACCTTC.

The chain combines TRBV4-3 with TRBJ1-5; 9 bases match TRBD1. Looked up from germline, CDR1 is LGHNA and CDR2 is YSLEER. CDR3 length: 14 amino acids. Losses at the gene ends were 4 bases for V and 4 bases for J; bases not matched to a gene: 2. The CDR3 DNA follows: TGCGCCAGCAGCCCGACAGGGGGGAATCAGCCCCAGCATTTT. This encodes CASSPTGGNQPQHF.

The chain carries TRBV11-2 and TRBJ2-7; TRBD1 might be the D (6 bases). Germline V gene lookup returns CDR1 SGHAT and CDR2 FQNNGV. The CDR3 covers 14 residues. The germline V and J ends were trimmed by 5 bases and 3 bases, with 14 bases remaining between them. In DNA form, the CDR3 reads TGTGCCAGCAGCCCGAGGGGGACCCACTACGAGCAGTACTTC. It is translated as CASSPRGTHYEQYF.